The clone carrying this TCR beta chain was seen only once. TCRdb reanalysed the 5' RACE reads using MiXCR and keeps one entry per CDR3 protein. This table has approximately 570,000 distinct CDR3 sequences, about a sixth appearing once. CDR3 size: 13 residues. The germline CDR1 and CDR2 sequences are LNHDA and SQIVND (reference sequence). With 8 bases clipped from V and 7 bases from J, the junction kept 7 bases outside the gene matches. The entry originates in a study of T-cell memory formation after mild COVID-19. The sequencing sample was made of PBMCs or a T cell subset sorted from them (not recorded which). The TCR originated in an adult woman who had mild COVID-19 (a few samples of this study predate the infection). Cell type and time point are not known. V gene TRBV19 combines with J gene TRBJ2-1; TRBD1 matches 8 bases. CDR3: CASVDRALNEQFF. Written as DNA, the CDR3 is TGTGCCAGTGTGGACAGGGCCCTGAATGAGCAGTTCTTC.